A single TCR beta chain is shown here with its context. The antigen is undetermined. The sample originates from a study of T cell responses to AZD1222 COVID-19 vaccine. General observations from the study: Along spike, vaccine-associated CD4 TCRs were found throughout, with dominance at 160-218 and 743-854. Spike-specific TCR breadth and depth were elevated following two AZD1222 doses. The study identified only six AZD1222 recipients as seropositive at baseline.

Trimming removed 1 base at V and 2 bases at J, with 13 bases between. CDR3 length equals 15 residues. Data came from immunoSEQ multiplex PCR; TCRdb stores just in-frame clones and leaves some out. This sample carries fewer than 150,000 clones, 85% to 90% of them seen once, and the ten largest clones take roughly 3.8%. The receptor's source is an adult in good health. Material: peripheral blood, obtained on day 0 of AZD1222 vaccination. The rearrangement joins TRBV5-3 to TRBJ2-7; D remains unclear. TRBV5-3 is an ORF for which the function is uncertain. The CDR3 protein is CARSLSLLTAYEQYF. For the CDR3, the DNA is TGTGCCAGAAGCTTGTCTTTGTTAACCGCCTACGAGCAGTACTTC.